This T cell receptor (beta chain) was sequenced in a study of blood T cell repertoires in COVID-19. The wider study: Some COVID-19 samples were acute and others convalescent; all came from the United States, Italy and Spain.

Seattle cases were enrolled at active infection and followed longitudinally. This CDR3 has 14 amino acids. Looked up from germline, CDR1 is SNHLY and CDR2 is FYNNEI. Trimming left V 3 bases short and J 10 bases short, with 13 bases between. Only in-frame clones appear in the TCRdb table, and some are missing; sequencing was by immunoSEQ multiplex PCR. The sample lists 180,000 or so clones, roughly 81% occurring once. V usage is TRBV2 and J usage is TRBJ2-6; possible D gene TRBD1, 5 bases. The TCR originated in a woman aged 40 to 49 with COVID-19, enrolled during active disease. The sequenced sample was peripheral blood. This CDR3 reads CASSDVRGRNVLTF. DNA of the CDR3: TGTGCCAGCAGTGATGTAAGGGGAAGGAACGTCCTGACTTTC. The full variable domain, with the rest looked up from reference TRBV2 and TRBJ2-6, is EPEVTQTPSHQVTQMGQEVILRCVPISNHLYFYWYRQILGQKVEFLVSFYNNEISEKSEIFDDQFSVERPDGSNFTLKIRSTKLEDSAMYFCASSDVRGRNVLTFGAGSRLTVL.